This T cell receptor beta chain derives from a study of radiation and T cells in renal cell carcinoma. Turning to the study itself: Nephrectomy followed 15 Gy stereotactic body radiation by 4 weeks. Study-wide results and caveats: From baseline, blood top tumor clonotypes peaked at 2 weeks post-radiation.

This clone was counted between two and nine times. Its specificity is unknown. Time point described: blood 2 weeks post-SBRT. Noted treatment: 15 Gy SBRT to primary tumor, nephrectomy 4 weeks later. Blood was sampled at baseline, 2 weeks and 4 weeks after SBRT. The tumor was a clear cell renal cell carcinoma. Some clones are missing from TCRdb's copy, which holds only in-frame ones; the method was immunoSEQ multiplex PCR. Of just over 150,000 clones detected, over 80% appear once; the ten largest clones hold roughly 13%. Trimming pared 4 bases from V and 2 bases from J, leaving 9 bases between. Germline V lookup: CDR1 SGDLS, CDR2 YYNGEE. The CDR3 length is 13 residues.

The J gene is TRBJ1-2, the V gene TRBV9; possibly TRBD1 for D (5 bases). This receptor was obtained from a woman between 45 and 65 years old with renal cell carcinoma. The sample here was blood, taken from a patient whose treatment included radiotherapy and nephrectomy. The CDR3 bases are TGTGCCAGCAGCTCTCGACAGAACTATGGCTACACCTTC. Translated, it gives CASSSRQNYGYTF.